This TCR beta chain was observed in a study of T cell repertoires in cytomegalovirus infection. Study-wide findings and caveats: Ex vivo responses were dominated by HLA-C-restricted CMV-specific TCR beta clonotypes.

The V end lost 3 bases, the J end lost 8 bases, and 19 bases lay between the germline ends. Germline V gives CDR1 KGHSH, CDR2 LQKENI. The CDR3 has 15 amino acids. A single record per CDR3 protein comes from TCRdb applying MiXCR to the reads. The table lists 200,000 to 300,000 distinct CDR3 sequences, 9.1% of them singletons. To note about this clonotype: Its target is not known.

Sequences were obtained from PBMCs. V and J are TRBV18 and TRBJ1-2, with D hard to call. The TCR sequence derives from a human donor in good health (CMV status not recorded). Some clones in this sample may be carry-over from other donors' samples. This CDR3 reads CASSPLSGRRDGYTF. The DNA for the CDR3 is TGTGCCAGCTCACCCCTATCCGGACGGCGTGACGGCTACACCTTC.